Each of the 6 T cell receptor beta chains below was sequenced from the same sample in a study of blood T cell repertoires in COVID-19. TCRdb's copy holds only in-frame clones and misses some; the assay was immunoSEQ multiplex PCR. Among 190,000 or so clones listed, around nine tenths were seen once. Sequencing used PBMCs or T cells enriched from blood (not recorded which). Source of these receptors: a woman younger than 45 who had been exposed to COVID-19.

This chain connects TRBV19 to TRBJ2-3; D is possibly TRBD1 (5 bases). The length of the CDR3 is 15 residues. Deletions cut 6 bases from V and 3 bases from J, with 16 bases between. CDR1 LNHDA and CDR2 SQIVND come from the germline V gene (reference sequence). The chain's CDR3 is CASSHFSGLTDTQYF. Written as DNA, the CDR3 is TGTGCCAGTAGCCATTTTTCAGGGCTAACAGATACGCAGTATTTT.

V usage is TRBV13 and J usage is TRBJ1-2; 12 bases agree with TRBD1. Losses at the gene ends were 4 bases for V and 6 bases for J; bases not matched to a gene: 12. The CDR3 is made up of 17 amino acids. The germline gives CDR1 PRHDT, CDR2 FYEKMQ (reference sequence). CDR3 nucleotide sequence: TGTGCCAGCAGCTATTCCGGGACAGGGGGCGGATGGCATGGCTACACCTTC. This gives the protein CASSYSGTGGGWHGYTF.

This clone was recorded a few times. Other DNA sequences from this sample encode an identical CDR3 as well. The J gene is TRBJ2-7, the V gene TRBV11-2; D uncertain. The ends were cut back, 5 bases at V and 2 bases at J, with 4 bases in the middle. The CDR3 runs to 11 residues. CDR1 is SGHAT, CDR2 FQNNGV, per germline. In DNA form, the CDR3 reads TGTGCCAGCAGCCTCGCCTACGAGCAGTACTTC. Amino acid sequence: CASSLAYEQYF.

The count of this clone is one. In DNA, the CDR3 is TGTGCCAGCAGCTCTAGGCCCAGTGAAGCTTTCTTT. It is translated as CASSSRPSEAFF. The chain has TRBV11-2 and TRBJ1-1; D is unresolved. This CDR3 has 12 residues. V lost 4 bases, J lost 7 bases, and 10 bases lay in between. Germline V gives CDR1 SGHAT, CDR2 FQNNGV.

The V call is TRBV28, the J call TRBJ1-4; tentative D call: TRBD1 (5 bases). Germline V lookup: CDR1 MDHEN, CDR2 SYDVKM. V lost 7 bases and J 11 bases, leaving 23 bases between the germline ends. This CDR3 comprises 15 residues. The CDR3 DNA reads TGTGCCAGCACTCCCGCCAGGCAGGGTCGGCGGAAACTGTTTTTT. Encoded protein: CASTPARQGRRKLFF.

The chain has TRBV5-5 and TRBJ1-1; 8 bases fit TRBD1. Germline CDR1 reads SGHKS; CDR2 reads YYEKEE (reference sequence). After removal of 4 bases from V and 6 bases from J, the junction contained 5 bases not matched to a gene. There are 13 residues in the CDR3. CDR3 sequence: CASSPGQGPEAFF. The CDR3 DNA sequence: TGTGCCAGCAGCCCCGGACAGGGCCCTGAAGCTTTCTTT.